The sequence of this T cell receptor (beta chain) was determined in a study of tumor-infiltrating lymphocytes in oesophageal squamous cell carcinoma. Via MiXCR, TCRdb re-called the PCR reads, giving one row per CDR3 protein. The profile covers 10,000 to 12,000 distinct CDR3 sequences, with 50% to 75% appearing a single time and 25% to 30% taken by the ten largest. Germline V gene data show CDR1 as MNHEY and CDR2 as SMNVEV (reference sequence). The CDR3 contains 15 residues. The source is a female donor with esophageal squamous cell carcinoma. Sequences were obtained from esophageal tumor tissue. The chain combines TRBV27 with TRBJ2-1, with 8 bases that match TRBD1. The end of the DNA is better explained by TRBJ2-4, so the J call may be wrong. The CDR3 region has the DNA TGTGCCAGCAGGGACAGGGTTTGGCCCAAAAACATTCAGTACTTC. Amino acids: CASRDRVWPKNIQYF.